One sample yielded the 8 T cell receptor beta chains listed below, sequenced in a study of T cell clones after liver transplantation. The table came from immunoSEQ multiplex PCR; TCRdb's copy has only in-frame clones and leaves some out. Of some 80,000 clones in the sample, roughly four fifths were seen once. Sample: CD4+ T cells from blood, taken roughly 3.5 years after liver transplant. These receptors were collected from a human patient who received a liver transplant. The T cells may partly be graft donor cells.

This chain uses TRBV30 with TRBJ1-2, with a weak D call TRBD1 (5 bases). Germline V gives CDR1 GTSNPN, CDR2 SVGIG (reference sequence). The CDR3 is made up of 12 amino acids. Trimming left V 1 base short and J 8 bases short, with 11 bases between. DNA for the CDR3: TGTGCCTGGAGTGAGCAGGGTTACGGCTACACCTTC. It codes for CAWSEQGYGYTF.

The V call is TRBV19, the J call TRBJ1-5; D call uncertain. The CDR3 loop spans 14 amino acids. CDR1 is LNHDA, CDR2 SQIVND, per germline (reference sequence). V lost 10 bases and J lost 4, with 17 bases in between. CDR3 protein: CATRPTEPNQPQHF. CDR3 in DNA: TGTGCCACCCGCCCGACGGAACCTAATCAGCCCCAGCATTTT.

The rearrangement links TRBV5-1 to TRBJ2-1; a possible D gene is TRBD1 (5 bases). The V gene lost 1 base and the J gene lost 4 bases, with 6 bases spanning the gap. The CDR3 covers 13 residues. In germline, CDR1 is SGHRS, CDR2 YFSETQ. This CDR3 reads CASSLNRYNEQFF. As DNA, the CDR3 is TGCGCCAGCAGCTTGAACAGGTACAATGAGCAGTTCTTC. The entire variable domain, with the rest obtained from reference TRBV5-1 and TRBJ2-1, is as follows: KAGVTQTPRYLIKTRGQQVTLSCSPISGHRSVSWYQQTPGQGLQFLFEYFSETQRNKGNFPGRFSGRQFSNSRSEMNVSTLELGDSALYLCASSLNRYNEQFFGPGTRLTVL.

For the CDR3, the DNA is TGTGCCAGCAGGCGGACTAGCGGAGGCTACGAGCAGTACTTC. Its translation is CASRRTSGGYEQYF. The chain recombines TRBV2 with TRBJ2-7; TRBD2 matches at 10 bases. This CDR3 region has 14 residues. Germline CDR1 is SNHLY and CDR2 is FYNNEI. Trimming removed 6 bases from V and 3 bases from J; junction bases left unmatched: 5.

This chain links TRBV11-2 with TRBJ2-1; 8 positions agree with TRBD2. V shed 1 base and J 3 bases; nucleotides not matched to a gene: 2. The CDR3 totals 15 residues. Germline lookup yields CDR1 SGHAT and CDR2 FQNNGV. The CDR3 coding sequence is TGTGCCAGCAGCTTAGTACTAGCGGTCTACAATGAGCAGTTCTTC. Amino acids: CASSLVLAVYNEQFF. The complete variable domain, with remaining parts taken from reference TRBV11-2 and TRBJ2-1, reads EAGVAQSPRYKIIEKRQSVAFWCNPISGHATLYWYQQILGQGPKLLIQFQNNGVVDDSQLPKDRFSAERLKGVDSTLKIQPAKLEDSAVYLCASSLVLAVYNEQFFGPGTRLTVL.

This clone was counted a few times. Written as DNA, the CDR3 is TGTGCCAGCAGCTTGGTGCGAAAGCTTAACTATGGCTACACCTTC. This encodes CASSLVRKLNYGYTF. The chain carries TRBV5-6 and TRBJ1-2; D ambiguous. Germline V gives CDR1 SGHDT, CDR2 YYEEEE. V lost 0 bases and J 1 base, leaving 10 bases between the germline ends. CDR3 length: 15 amino acids.

The rearrangement links TRBV28 to TRBJ1-5, with D possibly TRBD1 on 6 matching bases. V gave up 3 bases and J gave up 0 bases, with 18 bases separating them. The CDR3 length is 18 residues. Germline V gene data show CDR1 as MDHEN and CDR2 as SYDVKM. CDR3 residues: CASSLRVGAGDSNQPQHF. The CDR3 DNA is TGTGCCAGCAGTTTGAGGGTCGGGGCAGGGGATAGCAATCAGCCCCAGCATTTT.

The chain carries TRBV4-3 and TRBJ2-2, with TRBD1 matching over 11 bases. The CDR3 totals 21 residues. Germline V CDR1 and CDR2: LGHNA, YSLEER. V gave up 0 bases and J gave up 5 bases; unmatched junction bases: 17. DNA of the CDR3: TGCGCCAGCAGCCAAGATCTGTGGACAGGGGGCAGCGGGAGAGGGACCGGGGAGCTGTTTTTT. The encoded protein is CASSQDLWTGGSGRGTGELFF.